The rows below give T cell receptor beta chains drawn from one sample of a study of regulatory T cells in long-lasting Graves disease. TCRdb analysed the multiplex PCR reads with MiXCR anew, one entry per CDR3 protein. This repertoire shows approximately 470,000 distinct CDR3 sequences, roughly 16% found once; its top ten account for about 12%. The sample was also linked to a second study, of T cells in Graves' hyperthyroidism and ophthalmopathy.

The sequences come from peripheral blood mononuclear cells (PBMCs), collected at new diagnosis, from a patient treated with antithyroid drugs. These receptors were collected from a man aged 35 to 55 with Graves disease. Both conserved end residues are part of each CDR3. The order of the fields is D gene, J gene, clone size, V gene, CDR3 DNA, CDR3 protein. The D gene is left open where the match is weak. Some rows have no size entry. The others give once, few or many, or a class for an expanded clone.

>.|TRBJ1-3|few|TRBV20-1
TGCAGTGCTAGCCCGGACACCAGCTCTGGAAACACCATATATTTT
CSASPDTSSGNTIYF
>.|TRBJ1-1|many|TRBV5-1
TGCGCCAGCAGCTTGGCCTTGGGAGTGAACACTGAAGCTTTCTTT
CASSLALGVNTEAFF
>.|TRBJ2-3|many|TRBV18
TGTGCCAGCAGCCCCCGTGGCACAGATACGCAGTATTTT
CASSPRGTDTQYF
>.|TRBJ2-1|many|TRBV11-2
TGTGCCAGCAGCTCCAGGACTAATGAGCAGTTCTTC
CASSSRTNEQFF
>TRBD1|TRBJ2-2|many|TRBV6-1
TGTGCCAGCAGTGTAGGGGGCGGCACCGGGGAGCTGTTTTTT
CASSVGGGTGELFF
>TRBD2|TRBJ2-1|many|TRBV5-1
TGCGCCAGCAGCGCTGCCGGGACTAGCGGGAGAAGCCATCAGTTCTTC
CASSAAGTSGRSHQFF
>.|TRBJ2-1|many|TRBV20-1
TGCAGTGCCCCGTACCCCAGCGGCCGGTACAATGAGCAGTTCTTC
CSAPYPSGRYNEQFF
>.|TRBJ1-1|many|TRBV9
TGTGCCAGCAGCGGGCAGGACGTAGAACGGACTGAAGCTTTCTTT
CASSGQDVERTEAFF
>.|TRBJ1-4|few|TRBV9
TGTGCCAGCAGCCCCCGAGGGGGAGGACTTAATGAAAAACTGTTTTTT
CASSPRGGGLNEKLFF
>TRBD2|TRBJ2-3|.|TRBV7-9
TGTGCCAGCAGCTTGTACCGACTAGCGGGTACCATGGATACGCAGTATTTT
CASSLYRLAGTMDTQYF
>TRBD1|TRBJ2-5|few|TRBV29-1
TGCAGCGTTGAGGGCCCGGACAGGGCTGGGGAGACCCAGTACTTC
CSVEGPDRAGETQYF
>.|TRBJ1-2|.|TRBV14
TGTGCCAGCAGCCCGCACATCTTTCCCAATGGCTACACCTTC
CASSPHIFPNGYTF
>.|TRBJ2-5|many|TRBV3-1
TGTGCCAGCAGCCAAGATACTCAGACCGGGTTGACCCAGTACTTC
CASSQDTQTGLTQYF
>TRBD1|TRBJ2-7|many|TRBV2
TGTGCCAGCTCGACAGGGGGCAGGGACGAGCAGTACTTC
CASSTGGRDEQYF